This entry lists 32 T cell receptor beta chains sequenced from one sample in a study of radiotherapy plus CTLA-4 blockade in lung cancer. The repertoire was sequenced with immunoSEQ multiplex PCR; TCRdb's copy has only in-frame clones and lacks some. The repertoire holds about 62,000 clones, with around 76% as singletons. The sequencing used peripheral blood, collected from a patient treated with radiotherapy plus ipilimumab. These TCRs come from a human donor with non-small cell lung cancer who had a complete response to radiotherapy plus ipilimumab.

The gene calls are TRBV7-2 and TRBJ2-1; 7 bases agree with TRBD1. This CDR3 has 14 amino acids. Germline loops: CDR1 SGHTA, CDR2 FQGNSA. Unmatched junction bases numbered 2, after V lost 5 bases and J lost 1 base. CDR3 in DNA: TGTGCCAGCAGCCTGACAGGGTCCTACAATGAGCAGTTCTTC. This encodes CASSLTGSYNEQFF.

This clone was counted a few times. The rearrangement links TRBV5-4 to TRBJ2-7, with D unresolved. V was clipped by 2 bases and J by 3 bases, with 6 bases between them. There are 12 residues in the CDR3. Germline assignment: CDR1 SGHNT and CDR2 YYREEE (reference sequence). The CDR3 spells CASSFDFYEQYF. The DNA of the CDR3 is TGTGCCAGCAGCTTCGACTTCTACGAGCAGTACTTC.

The chain links TRBV5-1 to TRBJ1-2, with D uncertain. Per the germline V gene, CDR1 is SGHRS and CDR2 is YFSETQ. The V and J ends lost 0 bases and 6 bases respectively, with 12 bases between them. The CDR3 contains 14 residues. CDR3 bases: TGCGCCAGCAGCTTGGTGGGAGGTCAGAATGGCTACACCTTC. Protein product: CASSLVGGQNGYTF. Supplemented by reference TRBV5-1 and TRBJ1-2, the full variable domain reads KAGVTQTPRYLIKTRGQQVTLSCSPISGHRSVSWYQQTPGQGLQFLFEYFSETQRNKGNFPGRFSGRQFSNSRSEMNVSTLELGDSALYLCASSLVGGQNGYTFGSGTRLTVV.

The CDR3 nucleotides are TGCGCCAGCAGCCAAGCCGGGACTAGCGGGTCCTACGAGCAGTACTTC. It specifies CASSQAGTSGSYEQYF. The chain links TRBV4-1 to TRBJ2-7; 12 nucleotides match TRBD2. In germline, CDR1 is MGHRA, CDR2 YSYEKL. Trimming at V came to 1 base and at J to 1 base, leaving 2 bases not matched to a gene. The CDR3 has 16 residues.

The J gene is TRBJ2-5, the V gene TRBV13, with D possibly matching TRBD2 (6 bases). CDR1 and CDR2 (germline): PRHDT, FYEKMQ (reference sequence). The CDR3 contains 15 residues. V lost 4 bases and J lost 1, with 13 bases in between. The CDR3 is CASSSLSGVQETQYF. The CDR3 region has the DNA TGTGCCAGCAGCTCACTTAGCGGAGTCCAAGAGACCCAGTACTTC.

This sequence joins TRBV19 and TRBJ2-3; the match to TRBD1 covers 7 bases. V shed 3 bases, J shed 2 bases, and the junction held 5 bases outside the gene matches. This CDR3 region has 15 residues. CDR1 and CDR2 (germline): LNHDA, SQIVND (reference sequence). In DNA, the CDR3 is TGTGCCAGTAGTATGGGCAGGGGGAACACAGATACGCAGTATTTT. This codes for CASSMGRGNTDTQYF.

CDR3 region: CASSYSGSSYNEQFF. The CDR3 DNA reads TGCGCCAGCAGTTATAGCGGGAGCTCCTACAATGAGCAGTTCTTC. V usage is TRBV5-1 and J usage is TRBJ2-1; 9 bases are shared with TRBD2. This CDR3 region has 15 residues. V gave up 5 bases and J gave up 0 bases; unmatched junction bases: 3. The germline gives CDR1 SGHRS, CDR2 YFSETQ.

For this clone: The junction departs from the called germline gene at one end, perhaps through a read error. The V gene is TRBV11-2, the J gene TRBJ1-4; 7 bases are a match to TRBD1. Germline V CDR1 and CDR2: SGHAT, FQNNGV. The CDR3 runs 15 residues. The CDR3 is CASSLVGQTTEKLFF. For the CDR3, the DNA is TGTGCCAGCAGCTTAGTGGGACAGACTACTGAAAAACTGTTTTTT.

The V gene is TRBV7-9, the J gene TRBJ2-1, with 7 bases matching TRBD1. The V and J ends lost 5 bases and 0 bases, in that order; junction bases with no gene match: 16. Germline assignment: CDR1 SEHNR and CDR2 FQNEAQ (reference sequence). The CDR3 is 19 amino acids. The CDR3 reads CASSTLRAFGTASYNEQFF. CDR3 sequence (DNA): TGTGCCAGCAGCACACTCCGGGCGTTCGGGACAGCCTCCTACAATGAGCAGTTCTTC.

The chain joins TRBV18 to TRBJ2-3; D gene unclear. The V end lost 3 bases, the J end lost 1 base, and 5 bases lay between the germline ends. The CDR3 has 13 residues. The V gene's germline CDR1 is KGHSH and CDR2 LQKENI. The CDR3 reads CASSPAGTDTQYF. CDR3 sequence (DNA): TGTGCCAGCTCACCGGCTGGCACAGATACGCAGTATTTT.

The V call is TRBV28, the J call TRBJ2-1; TRBD2 agrees at 10 bases. Germline CDR1 is MDHEN and CDR2 is SYDVKM. Trimming took 5 bases from V and 6 from J; bases not matched to a gene: 13. The CDR3 loop spans 17 amino acids. The CDR3 nucleotides are TGTGCCAGCAGTGGAAGGGCAGGTCAGCGGGGGGGCAATGAGCAGTTCTTC. It specifies CASSGRAGQRGGNEQFF.

The V and J genes are TRBV10-3 and TRBJ2-1, with 7 nucleotides matching TRBD1. The CDR3 length is 15 residues. Losses at the gene ends were 4 bases for V and 5 bases for J; bases not matched to a gene: 8. The germline CDR1 and CDR2 sequences are ENHRY and SYGVKD. The CDR3 protein is CAISGTGAGDNEQFF. DNA of the CDR3: TGTGCCATCAGTGGAACAGGGGCGGGTGACAATGAGCAGTTCTTC.

The gene calls are TRBV5-6 and TRBJ1-5; 10 nucleotides line up with TRBD1. The CDR3 totals 17 residues. J gave up 4 bases and V 3 bases, and 10 bases lay outside the gene matches. The germline CDR1 and CDR2 sequences are SGHDT and YYEEEE. The CDR3 nucleotides read TGTGCCAGCAGCTCCTTCCGGGACAGGGGAACAAATCAGCCCCAGCATTTT. It translates to CASSSFRDRGTNQPQHF.

The chain links TRBV7-6 to TRBJ2-7; D is unresolved. The CDR3 has 13 residues. The germline V gene has CDR1 SGHVS and CDR2 FNYEAQ. V was clipped by 1 base and J by 5 bases, with 9 bases between them. In DNA form, the CDR3 reads TGTGCCAGCAGCTTAGTACAGAAGCACGAGCAGTACTTC. Encoded protein: CASSLVQKHEQYF.

The rearrangement uses TRBV7-8 and TRBJ1-5; possibly TRBD1 for D (5 bases). Germline assignment: CDR1 SGHVS and CDR2 FQNEAQ. Trimming removed 0 bases from V and 2 bases from J, with 11 bases in between. The CDR3 runs 16 residues. CDR3 DNA sequence: TGTGCCAGCAGCTTAGCTCCGGGGGTGCGCAATCAGCCCCAGCATTTT. Protein product: CASSLAPGVRNQPQHF.

This clone was seen repeatedly, ten times or more. This sequence joins TRBV4-2 and TRBJ2-1; 9 bases agree with TRBD2. The germline CDR1 and CDR2 sequences are LGHNA and YNFKEQ. V gave up 2 bases and J gave up 5 bases; unmatched junction bases: 7. The CDR3 loop spans 16 amino acids. The CDR3 loop is CASSQQPGLADNEQFF. CDR3 sequence (DNA): TGTGCCAGCAGCCAACAACCGGGACTAGCAGACAATGAGCAGTTCTTC.

The chain has TRBV5-1 and TRBJ2-3; TRBD1 might be the D (5 bases). V was pared by 3 bases and J by 3 bases, with 17 bases between. The germline gives CDR1 SGHRS, CDR2 YFSETQ. This CDR3 comprises 16 residues. The CDR3, as DNA: TGCGCCAGCAGCTCCGGGTGGACACCAGAAACAGATACGCAGTATTTT. Its protein product is CASSSGWTPETDTQYF.

As for this clone: The junction departs from germline at one end; a sequencing error may be responsible. The genes are TRBV6-5 and TRBJ1-1; D is perhaps TRBD1 (6 bases). Germline CDR1 reads MNHEY; CDR2 reads SVGAGI. The CDR3 consists of 15 residues. CDR3 nucleotide sequence: TGTGCCAGCAGTTATTCAAACAGGGCGAACGCTGAAGCTTTCTTT. Translated, it gives CASSYSNRANAEAFF.

About this clone itself: At one end, the junction sequence differs from germline, possibly due to a read error. The gene calls are TRBV19 and TRBJ2-7; 8 positions agree with TRBD1. The CDR3 runs 15 residues. The germline CDR1 and CDR2 sequences are LNHDA and SQIVND (reference sequence). Here the CDR3 reads CASSTPRGQVYERYF. In nucleotides, the CDR3 is TGTGCCAGTAGTACCCCAAGGGGACAGGTTTACGAGCGGTACTTC. The variable domain in full, completed from reference TRBV19 and TRBJ2-7, reads DGGITQSPKYLFRKEGQNVTLSCEQNLNHDAMYWYRQDPGQGLRLIYYSQIVNDFQKGDIAEGYSVSREKKESFPLTVTSAQKNPTAFYLCASSTPRGQVYERYFGPGTRLTVT.

The chain couples TRBV28 to TRBJ2-3; D is ambiguous. CDR1 is MDHEN and CDR2 is SYDVKM in the germline V gene. This CDR3 contains 15 residues. The V gene lost 4 bases and the J gene lost 0 bases, with 11 bases spanning the gap. The CDR3 DNA reads as TGTGCCAGCAGTTATTTTACCAGGAGCACAGATACGCAGTATTTT. It is translated as CASSYFTRSTDTQYF.

This clone was detected once. The rearrangement links TRBV2 to TRBJ2-2, with 8 bases fitting TRBD1. This CDR3 is 15 amino acids long. J gave up 5 bases and V 4 bases, and 6 bases lay outside the gene matches. CDR1 is SNHLY and CDR2 is FYNNEI in the germline V gene. This CDR3 reads CASSGQGAWTGELFF. The CDR3 DNA reads as TGTGCCAGCAGTGGGCAGGGGGCTTGGACCGGGGAGCTGTTTTTT.

This clone was counted a single time. The rearrangement uses TRBV7-3 and TRBJ2-5; the match to TRBD1 covers 8 bases. The V gene end was trimmed by 6 bases and the J gene end by 4 bases; junction bases not matched to a gene: 4. The CDR3 sequence is 13 residues long. In germline, CDR1 is SGHTA, CDR2 FQGTGA. CDR3 in DNA: TGTGCCAGCAGTCCAACAGGGGGAGAGACCCAGTACTTC. Its protein product is CASSPTGGETQYF.

V usage is TRBV4-2 and J usage is TRBJ2-7; the match to TRBD1 covers 11 bases. The CDR3 totals 16 residues. Germline CDR1 reads LGHNA; CDR2 reads YNFKEQ. After removal of 3 bases from V and 6 bases from J, the junction contained 10 bases not matched to a gene. CDR3 loop: CASSQDPGQGVIEQYF. DNA for the CDR3: TGTGCCAGCAGCCAGGATCCGGGACAGGGGGTCATCGAGCAGTACTTC.

This clone has more than one count but fewer than ten. V is TRBV6-4 and J is TRBJ1-2, with D perhaps matching TRBD1 (6 bases). Germline values: CDR1 MRHNA, CDR2 SNTAGT. The V and J ends lost 8 bases and 4 bases respectively, with 14 bases between them. This CDR3 region has 13 residues. CDR3 residues: CASSQTGFYGYTF. CDR3 sequence (DNA): TGTGCCAGCTCACAGACAGGATTCTATGGCTACACCTTC.

The chain is built from TRBV10-3 and TRBJ2-1; the D gene is possibly TRBD2 (5 bases). CDR3 length: 15 residues. Germline values: CDR1 ENHRY, CDR2 SYGVKD. V was cut by 0 bases and J by 7 bases, with 13 bases left in between. For the CDR3, the DNA is TGTGCCATCAGTGAGTCGAATAGTCGAGGGAATGAGCAGTTCTTC. Translated: CAISESNSRGNEQFF.

The chain links TRBV5-4 to TRBJ2-7, with 8 bases that match TRBD2. CDR3 length: 15 residues. The V and J ends lost 0 bases and 6 bases, in that order; junction bases with no gene match: 8. CDR1 and CDR2 (germline): SGHNT, YYREEE (reference sequence). The CDR3 sequence: CASSLAAGGSTEQYF. The CDR3, as DNA: TGTGCCAGCAGCTTGGCGGCGGGAGGTTCAACCGAGCAGTACTTC.

The genes are TRBV30 and TRBJ1-3; TRBD1 matches at 8 bases. The CDR3 contains 15 residues. The V segment lost 0 bases and the J segment 4 bases; nucleotides outside the gene matches: 5. Germline V CDR1 and CDR2: GTSNPN, SVGIG (reference sequence). The CDR3 here is CAWSVRGTGGNTIYF. CDR3 nucleotide sequence: TGTGCCTGGAGTGTACGAGGGACAGGCGGAAACACCATATATTTT.

The chain employs TRBV27 and TRBJ2-5; 7 nucleotides match TRBD1. CDR1 is MNHEY and CDR2 is SMNVEV in the germline V gene (reference sequence). The CDR3 totals 14 residues. With V trimmed by 4 bases and J by 2 bases, 4 bases remained unmatched. CDR3 DNA: TGTGCCAGCAGTTCGGACAGGCGACAAGAGACCCAGTACTTC. It codes for CASSSDRRQETQYF.

The chain couples TRBV7-6 to TRBJ2-1; 9 bases agree with TRBD2. The V gene end was trimmed by 2 bases and the J gene end by 0 bases; junction bases not matched to a gene: 8. Germline assignment: CDR1 SGHVS and CDR2 FNYEAQ. The CDR3 runs 18 residues. In DNA form, the CDR3 reads TGTGCCAGCAGCTTACTGGCGGGGGGGGGTAGCTCCTACAATGAGCAGTTCTTC. Translation: CASSLLAGGGSSYNEQFF.

This clone has a single count. The chain employs TRBV6-1 and TRBJ1-6; no clear D gene. CDR3 size: 15 residues. Germline V lookup: CDR1 MNHNS, CDR2 SASEGT. V was cut by 8 bases and J by 5 bases, with 16 bases left in between. The CDR3: CASGSNAGNNSPLHF. The CDR3 DNA sequence: TGTGCCAGCGGCTCTAACGCGGGGAATAATTCACCCCTCCACTTT.

This clone was detected once. The chain combines TRBV11-3 with TRBJ2-2; D may be TRBD2 (5 bases). The V and J ends lost 1 base and 6 bases respectively, with 15 bases between them. Germline CDR1 and CDR2: SGHNT and YENEEA. The CDR3 length is 16 residues. In DNA form, the CDR3 reads TGTGCCAGCAGCTTAGCCAGCGGCCCCTGGGCCGGGGAGCTGTTTTTT. It encodes CASSLASGPWAGELFF.

The V gene is TRBV10-3, the J gene TRBJ1-1, with 10 bases fitting TRBD1. The CDR3 is 14 amino acids. V lost 5 bases, J lost 3 bases, and 3 bases stayed unmatched. CDR1 ENHRY and CDR2 SYGVKD come from the germline V gene. The CDR3 region has the DNA TGTGCCATCAGTCGACAGGGGGCGGACACTGAAGCTTTCTTT. This codes for CAISRQGADTEAFF.